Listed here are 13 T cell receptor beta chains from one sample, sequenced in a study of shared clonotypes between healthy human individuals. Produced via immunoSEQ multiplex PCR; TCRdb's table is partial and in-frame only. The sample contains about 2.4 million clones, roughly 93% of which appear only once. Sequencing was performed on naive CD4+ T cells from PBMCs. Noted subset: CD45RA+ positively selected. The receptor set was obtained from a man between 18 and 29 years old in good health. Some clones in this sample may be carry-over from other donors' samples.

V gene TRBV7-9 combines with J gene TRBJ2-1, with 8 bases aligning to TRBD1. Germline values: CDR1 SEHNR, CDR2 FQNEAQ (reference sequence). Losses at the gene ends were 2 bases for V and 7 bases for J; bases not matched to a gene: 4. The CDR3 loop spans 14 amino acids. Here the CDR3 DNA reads TGTGCCAGCAGCTTAAGGCAGGGGGCTAATGAGCAGTTCTTC. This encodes CASSLRQGANEQFF.

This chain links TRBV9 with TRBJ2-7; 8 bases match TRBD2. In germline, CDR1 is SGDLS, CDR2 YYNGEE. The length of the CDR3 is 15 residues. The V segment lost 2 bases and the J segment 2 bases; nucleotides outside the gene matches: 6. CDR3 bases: TGTGCCAGCAGCGTTACTAGCGGAGATACCTACGAGCAGTACTTC. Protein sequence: CASSVTSGDTYEQYF. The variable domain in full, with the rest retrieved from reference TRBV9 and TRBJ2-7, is DSGVTQTPKHLITATGQRVTLRCSPRSGDLSVYWYQQSLDQGLQFLIQYYNGEERAKGNILERFSAQQFPDLHSELNLSSLELGDSALYFCASSVTSGDTYEQYFGPGTRLTVT.

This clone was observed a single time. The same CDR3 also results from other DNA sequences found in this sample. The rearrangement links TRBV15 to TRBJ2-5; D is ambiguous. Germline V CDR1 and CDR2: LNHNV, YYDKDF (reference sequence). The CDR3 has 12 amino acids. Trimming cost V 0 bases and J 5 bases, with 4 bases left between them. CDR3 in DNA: TGTGCCACCAGCAGAGACAGGGAGACCCAGTACTTC. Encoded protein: CATSRDRETQYF.

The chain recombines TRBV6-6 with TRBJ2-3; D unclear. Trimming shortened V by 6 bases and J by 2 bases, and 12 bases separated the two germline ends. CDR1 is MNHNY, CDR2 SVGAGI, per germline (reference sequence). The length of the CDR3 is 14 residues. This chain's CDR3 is CASSHDFYTDTQYF. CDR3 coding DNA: TGTGCCAGCAGCCACGACTTTTACACAGATACGCAGTATTTT.

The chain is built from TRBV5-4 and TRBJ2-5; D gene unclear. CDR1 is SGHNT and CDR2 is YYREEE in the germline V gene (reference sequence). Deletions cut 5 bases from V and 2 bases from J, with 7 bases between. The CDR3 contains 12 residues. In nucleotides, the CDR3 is TGTGCCAGCAGAAGAGAACAAGAGACCCAGTACTTC. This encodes CASRREQETQYF.

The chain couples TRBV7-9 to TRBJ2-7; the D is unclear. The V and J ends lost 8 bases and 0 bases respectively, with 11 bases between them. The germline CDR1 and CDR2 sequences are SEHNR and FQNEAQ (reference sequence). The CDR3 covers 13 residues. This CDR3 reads CASLSTHSYEQYF. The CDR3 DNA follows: TGTGCCAGCCTTAGTACCCACTCCTACGAGCAGTACTTC.

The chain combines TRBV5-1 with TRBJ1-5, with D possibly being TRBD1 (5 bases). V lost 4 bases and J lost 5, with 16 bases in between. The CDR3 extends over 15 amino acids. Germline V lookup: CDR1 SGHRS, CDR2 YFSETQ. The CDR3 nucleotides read TGCGCCAGCAGCATCGGGACGGAAAATTATCAGCCCCAGCATTTT. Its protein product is CASSIGTENYQPQHF.

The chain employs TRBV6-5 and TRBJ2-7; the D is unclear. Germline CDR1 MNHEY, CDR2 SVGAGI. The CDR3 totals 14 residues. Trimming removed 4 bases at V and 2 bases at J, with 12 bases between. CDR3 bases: TGTGCCAGCAGTTCCCGATTCCTCACCTACGAGCAGTACTTC. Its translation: CASSSRFLTYEQYF.

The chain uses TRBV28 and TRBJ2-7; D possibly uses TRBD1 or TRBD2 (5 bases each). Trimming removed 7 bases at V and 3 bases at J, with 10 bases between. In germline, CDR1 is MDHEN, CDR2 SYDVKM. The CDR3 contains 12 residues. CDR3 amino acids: CASTKGRYEQYF. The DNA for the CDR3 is TGTGCCAGCACCAAGGGACGCTACGAGCAGTACTTC.

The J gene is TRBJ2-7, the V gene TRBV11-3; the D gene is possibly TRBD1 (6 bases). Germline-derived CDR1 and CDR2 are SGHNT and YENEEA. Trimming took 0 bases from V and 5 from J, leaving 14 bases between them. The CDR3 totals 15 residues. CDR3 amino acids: CASSLDGTGIHEQYF. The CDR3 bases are TGTGCCAGCAGCTTAGATGGTACAGGGATCCACGAGCAGTACTTC.

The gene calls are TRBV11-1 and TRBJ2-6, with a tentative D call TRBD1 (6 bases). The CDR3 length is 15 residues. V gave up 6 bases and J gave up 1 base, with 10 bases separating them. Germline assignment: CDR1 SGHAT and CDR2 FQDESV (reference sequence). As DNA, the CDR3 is TGTGCCAGCAGAACCAGGGGATCTGGGGCCAACGTCCTGACTTTC. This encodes CASRTRGSGANVLTF.

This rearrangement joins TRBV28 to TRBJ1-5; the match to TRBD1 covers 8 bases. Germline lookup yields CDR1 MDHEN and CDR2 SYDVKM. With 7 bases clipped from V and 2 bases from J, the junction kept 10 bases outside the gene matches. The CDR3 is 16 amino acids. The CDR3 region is CASTPGQVVGNQPQHF. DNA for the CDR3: TGTGCCAGCACCCCGGGACAGGTCGTGGGCAATCAGCCCCAGCATTTT.

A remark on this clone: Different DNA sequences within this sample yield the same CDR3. CDR3 coding DNA: TGCGCCAGCAGCCAATTAGCTGGAGGTGCCTACGAGCAGTACTTC. Its translation is CASSQLAGGAYEQYF. The chain employs TRBV4-3 and TRBJ2-7, with D maybe TRBD2 (5 bases). The ends were cut back, 2 bases at V and 2 bases at J, with 13 bases in the middle. CDR1 LGHNA and CDR2 YSLEER come from the germline V gene. This CDR3 has 15 amino acids.